The source of this T cell receptor (beta chain) is a study of cytomegalovirus exposure and HLA in healthy donors. This clone has a handful of counts. Antigen unknown. This CDR3 is built from 13 residues. V was trimmed by 6 bases and J by 3 bases, leaving 10 bases between them. In germline, CDR1 is SNHLY, CDR2 FYNNEI. The donors were members of the roughly 120-subject validation cohort (separate from the roughly 680-subject first cohort). Whole-study findings and limits: Cytomegalovirus-associated status was assigned to some 180 TCR beta chains.

Produced via immunoSEQ multiplex PCR; TCRdb's table is partial and in-frame only. Here the sample spans fewer than 85,000 clones, roughly 92% being singletons. The sequence was obtained from a young woman in good health and CMV-seronegative. V is TRBV2 and J is TRBJ2-3; D might be TRBD2 (6 bases). The sample consisted of PBMCs. DNA of the CDR3: TGTGCCAGCAGCCCCGGGACTACAGATACGCAGTATTTT. Encoded protein: CASSPGTTDTQYF.